This entry concerns a single T cell receptor (beta chain). Germline trimming cut 1 base from V and 6 bases from J; bases unmatched to any gene: 4. The CDR3 has 15 amino acids. Germline values: CDR1 SGHRS, CDR2 YFSETQ. The data derive from a study of T cell changes during pregnancy in multiple sclerosis. TCRdb's copy holds only in-frame clones and misses some; the assay was immunoSEQ multiplex PCR. The sample carries tens of thousands of clones, around 90% recorded once. The chain joins TRBV5-1 to TRBJ1-5, with 10 bases fitting TRBD1. This TCR derives from a female donor in good health, enrolled as a control in a pregnancy study. The sequencing used CD4+ T cells from peripheral blood mononuclear cells, collected after pregnancy. The CDR3 here is CASSLTGTGVQPQHF. The DNA for the CDR3 is TGCGCCAGCAGCTTGACCGGGACAGGGGTTCAGCCCCAGCATTTT.